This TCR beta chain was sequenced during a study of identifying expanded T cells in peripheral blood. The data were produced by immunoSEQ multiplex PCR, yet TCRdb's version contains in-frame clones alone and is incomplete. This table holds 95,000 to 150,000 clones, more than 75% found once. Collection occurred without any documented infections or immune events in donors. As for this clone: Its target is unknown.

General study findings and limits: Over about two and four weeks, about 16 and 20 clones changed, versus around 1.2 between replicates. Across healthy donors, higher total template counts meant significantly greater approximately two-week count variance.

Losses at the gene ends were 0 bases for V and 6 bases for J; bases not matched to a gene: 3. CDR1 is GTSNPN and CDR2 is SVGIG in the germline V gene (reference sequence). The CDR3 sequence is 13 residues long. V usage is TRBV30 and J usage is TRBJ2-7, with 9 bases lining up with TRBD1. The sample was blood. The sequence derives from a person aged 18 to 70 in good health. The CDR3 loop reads CAWSVGTGSEQYF. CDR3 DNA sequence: TGTGCCTGGAGTGTAGGGACAGGGTCCGAGCAGTACTTC.